The entry that follows covers one T cell receptor beta chain sequence. This clonotype was found many times. Its antigen is still unknown. One base away there is no much larger clone; base qualities are not given. Reading the label with the study, this specimen's treatment or condition is: in vitro stimulation with specific CMV peptide epitopes to enrich CMV-specific T cells. These data are taken from a study of T cell repertoires in cytomegalovirus infection (dated by TCRdb to the late 2010s). Study-wide context: Peptide stimulations targeted recently identified HLA-C-restricted CMV epitopes, whose presentation resists viral immunomodulation, together with well-studied HLA-B-restricted epitopes. Donor HLA type was relevant to the analysis, as public TCR beta signatures indicated carriage of CMV infection together with the matching HLA type.

Instrument on record: Illumina HiSeq 1500. The raw public data were reprocessed by TCRdb itself: fastp quality trimming at Q25, MiXCR clonotype calling, in-frame beta chains only. Rows are combined by CDR3 protein, so each entry shows the most common genes and DNA. Within this sample are just over 450,000 distinct CDR3 sequences, with more than 40% of them counted one time only. The top ten clones comprise approximately 40% of the sample. The CDR3 goes from the cysteine to the phenylalanine over 14 residues. Only the CDR3 part of the read is kept: 42 bases, read in frame from the first base. CDR1 and CDR2 were assigned from the germline V gene as SGHTA and FQGNSA. At the junction V is shortened by 5 bases and J by 2 bases, with 13 bases in between. Broader findings and caveats from the paper: In both this cohort and an independent roughly 400-donor cohort, the cumulative frequency of public TCR beta family members distinguished carriers of CMV infection plus the relevant HLA type. The ex vivo response was dominated by HLA-C-restricted CMV-specific TCR beta clonotypes, which also provided the single most frequent clonotype in two of eight donors.

The sequence links TRBV7-2 to TRBJ2-7; a tentative D call is TRBD2 (5 bases match). The clonotype was recovered from a human donor in good health (CMV status not recorded). Some clones in this sample may be carry-over from other donors' samples. The material sequenced was cultured PBMCs, taken from culture after CMV antigen stimulation. The CDR3 protein is CASSPRAGAYEQYF. The DNA is as follows: TGTGCCAGCAGCCCCCGCGCGGGCGCCTACGAGCAGTACTTC. Joined to the reference TRBV7-2 and TRBJ2-7 proteins, this CDR3 gives the full variable domain: GAGVSQSPSNKVTEKGKDVELRCDPISGHTALYWYRQSLGQGLEFLIYFQGNSAPDKSGLPSDRFSAERTGGSVSTLTIQRTQQEDSAVYLCASSPRAGAYEQYFGPGTRLTVT.